The 30 T cell receptor beta chains below come from one sample, sequenced in a study of sequential checkpoint blockade in melanoma. Described treatment: randomized to nivolumab then ipilimumab (arm A) or the reverse (arm B). Produced via immunoSEQ multiplex PCR; TCRdb's table is partial and in-frame only. The sample includes under 50,000 clones, roughly 88% of them seen just once. The sample in question was CD8+ T cells sorted from blood (inferred from file names), obtained from a patient given nivolumab and ipilimumab in sequence. The source of these receptors is a human donor with melanoma.

The chain is built from TRBV19 and TRBJ1-2, with 9 bases fitting TRBD1. Germline values: CDR1 LNHDA, CDR2 SQIVND (reference sequence). The CDR3 spans 14 residues. The V segment lost 7 bases and the J segment 4 bases; nucleotides outside the gene matches: 7. DNA for the CDR3: TGTGCCAGTACCACGACAGGGGGAGGCTATGGCTACACCTTC. The encoded protein is CASTTTGGGYGYTF.

This clone was recorded only once. The CDR3 bases are TGTGCCAGCAGTTTCGGGACAGGGCTAAACTATGGCTACACCTTC. Encoded protein: CASSFGTGLNYGYTF. This sequence joins TRBV27 and TRBJ1-2, with TRBD1 matching over 9 bases. Per germline, CDR1 MNHEY and CDR2 SMNVEV (reference sequence). V trimming: 3 bases; J trimming: 2 bases; junction bases outside the gene matches: 4. The CDR3 extends over 15 amino acids.

The rearrangement links TRBV7-2 to TRBJ2-7; D might be TRBD1 (5 bases). Germline V lookup: CDR1 SGHTA, CDR2 FQGNSA. CDR3 length: 13 residues. V lost 3 bases to trimming and J lost 2 bases, with 8 bases between them. CDR3 residues: CASSLTVTYEQYV. CDR3 nucleotides: TGTGCCAGCAGCTTGACAGTTACCTACGAGCAGTACGTC.

This sequence joins TRBV4-2 and TRBJ2-5; the match to TRBD1 covers 8 bases. The DNA matches TRBJ2-7 better at its end, which makes the J call doubtful. CDR1 is LGHNA, CDR2 YNFKEQ, per germline. The CDR3 is 14 residues long. The CDR3 reads CASSHGTGSYEQYF. The CDR3 DNA is TGTGCCAGCAGCCACGGGACAGGCTCCTACGAGCAGTACTTC.

The V and J genes are TRBV7-9 and TRBJ2-1, with D perhaps TRBD1 (6 bases). CDR1 SEHNR and CDR2 FQNEAQ come from the germline V gene (reference sequence). The CDR3 has 17 amino acids. Trimming left V 1 base short and J 0 bases short, with 13 bases between. CDR3 in DNA: TGTGCCAGCAGCTTAGATCGACAGGTCAGCTCCTACAATGAGCAGTTCTTC. This translates into CASSLDRQVSSYNEQFF.

This clone came up once. J is TRBJ2-1 and V is TRBV19; 13 bases are shared with TRBD2. J gave up 6 bases and V 4 bases, and 3 bases lay outside the gene matches. The CDR3 runs to 15 residues. The germline CDR1 and CDR2 sequences are LNHDA and SQIVND (reference sequence). DNA of the CDR3: TGTGCCAGTAGTAGAACTAGCGGGAGGGCCAATGAGCAGTTCTTC. Translating gives CASSRTSGRANEQFF. Full variable domain (outside the CDR3, taken from reference TRBV19 and TRBJ2-1): DGGITQSPKYLFRKEGQNVTLSCEQNLNHDAMYWYRQDPGQGLRLIYYSQIVNDFQKGDIAEGYSVSREKKESFPLTVTSAQKNPTAFYLCASSRTSGRANEQFFGPGTRLTVL.

The chain couples TRBV27 to TRBJ2-7; D unclear. V gave up 5 bases and J gave up 5 bases, with 16 bases separating them. The CDR3 has 14 residues. Germline V lookup: CDR1 MNHEY, CDR2 SMNVEV (reference sequence). The CDR3 reads CASSPTTRLDEQYF. CDR3 sequence (DNA): TGTGCCAGCAGTCCGACAACCCGTTTGGACGAGCAGTACTTC.

This rearrangement joins TRBV6-5 to TRBJ2-2; D might be TRBD2 (5 bases). Germline V CDR1 and CDR2: MNHEY, SVGAGI. The CDR3 covers 16 residues. The ends were cut back, 0 bases at V and 5 bases at J, with 13 bases in the middle. The CDR3 spells CASSYSVGVPTGELFF. CDR3 DNA: TGTGCCAGCAGTTACTCGGTGGGAGTACCGACCGGGGAGCTGTTTTTT.

V usage is TRBV6-6 and J usage is TRBJ2-1; the D is unclear. CDR1 and CDR2 (germline): MNHNY, SVGAGI (reference sequence). V was cut by 11 bases and J by 4 bases, with 9 bases left in between. This CDR3 comprises 11 residues. The CDR3 loop is CASGPYNEQFF. CDR3 DNA: TGTGCCTCCGGTCCGTACAATGAGCAGTTCTTC.

The CDR3 DNA follows: TGCGCCAGCAGTCAGGGACTAGCGCGTTACAATGAGCAGTTCTTC. Its protein product is CASSQGLARYNEQFF. The chain joins TRBV23-1 to TRBJ2-1; 10 bases line up with TRBD2. TRBV23-1 is noted as an ORF with a role that remains uncertain. V shed 3 bases and J 4 bases; nucleotides not matched to a gene: 3. There are 15 residues in the CDR3.

The chain joins TRBV27 to TRBJ2-5; 8 positions agree with TRBD2. The CDR3 has 16 residues. In germline, CDR1 is MNHEY, CDR2 SMNVEV (reference sequence). V dropped 6 bases and J dropped 4; count of bases not matched to a gene: 13. The CDR3: CASRPSYGRALETQYF. CDR3 bases: TGTGCCAGCAGGCCCTCTTACGGGAGGGCCCTAGAGACCCAGTACTTC.

This clone turned up a few times. Other DNA sequences from this sample encode an identical CDR3 as well. The gene calls are TRBV19 and TRBJ1-5; D gene ambiguous. The germline V and J ends were trimmed by 3 bases and 4 bases, with 4 bases remaining between them. This CDR3 is built from 12 residues. Per germline, CDR1 LNHDA and CDR2 SQIVND (reference sequence). The CDR3 DNA sequence: TGTGCCAGTAGTATCGGTAATCAGCCCCAGCATTTT. Protein: CASSIGNQPQHF.

This clone appeared a few times. The chain uses TRBV28 and TRBJ1-5; possible D gene TRBD1, 6 bases. The CDR3 spans 16 residues. Trimming took off 2 bases at V and 5 bases at J, with 16 bases between the two ends. The germline gives CDR1 MDHEN, CDR2 SYDVKM. The CDR3: CASSLRDTTLHQPQHF. CDR3 nucleotides: TGTGCCAGCAGTTTAAGGGACACGACCCTCCATCAGCCCCAGCATTTT.

This clone turned up a few times. The chain combines TRBV6-4 with TRBJ2-1; 10 bases match TRBD2. CDR1 is MRHNA, CDR2 SNTAGT, per germline. V trimming: 4 bases; J trimming: 7 bases; junction bases outside the gene matches: 4. The CDR3 length is 14 residues. The CDR3 is CASSAGSGGNEQFF. In DNA form, the CDR3 reads TGTGCCAGCAGTGCTGGTAGCGGGGGGAATGAGCAGTTCTTC.

The V gene is TRBV27, the J gene TRBJ2-1; D possibly corresponds to TRBD2 (5 bases). Germline V gene sequence: CDR1 MNHEY, CDR2 SMNVEV (reference sequence). Trimming shortened V by 2 bases and J by 6 bases, and 8 bases separated the two germline ends. This CDR3 has 13 residues. The CDR3 nucleotides read TGTGCCAGCAGTTTACGGAGGCCCAATGAGCAGTTCTTC. The encoded protein is CASSLRRPNEQFF.

The J gene is TRBJ2-3, the V gene TRBV4-3; 9 bases line up with TRBD1. The CDR3 length is 15 residues. The V gene's germline CDR1 is LGHNA and CDR2 YSLEER. Losses at the gene ends were 4 bases for V and 2 bases for J; bases not matched to a gene: 4. DNA for the CDR3: TGCGCCAGCAGCCCTGGGACAGGGTCCACAGATACGCAGTATTTT. Translated: CASSPGTGSTDTQYF.

The gene calls are TRBV28 and TRBJ1-1, with D unresolved. The ends were cut back, 3 bases at V and 6 bases at J, with 5 bases in the middle. This CDR3 has 11 residues. Germline lookup yields CDR1 MDHEN and CDR2 SYDVKM. The DNA of the CDR3 is TGTGCCAGCAGTTTGTTAGCTGAAGCTTTCTTT. Amino acid sequence: CASSLLAEAFF.

J is TRBJ2-1 and V is TRBV28; 10 bases agree with TRBD1. Germline lookup yields CDR1 MDHEN and CDR2 SYDVKM. The ends lost 6 bases at V and 7 bases at J; junction bases unmatched: 0. There are 12 residues in the CDR3. CDR3 residues: CASRGQGNEQFF. In DNA form, the CDR3 reads TGTGCCAGCAGGGGACAGGGGAATGAGCAGTTCTTC.

V is TRBV13 and J is TRBJ2-3; possibly TRBD2 for D (5 bases). Between the trimmed V and J ends, which lost 1 base and 0 bases, there was a span of 8 bases. The CDR3 is 15 amino acids. CDR1 and CDR2 (germline): PRHDT, FYEKMQ (reference sequence). The CDR3 loop reads CASSLVAYSTDTQYF. Here the CDR3 DNA reads TGTGCCAGCAGCTTAGTAGCGTACAGCACAGATACGCAGTATTTT.

The CDR3 bases are TGTGCCACCGCGGAGTATACGCAGTATTTT. It specifies CATAEYTQYF. V gene TRBV13 combines with J gene TRBJ2-3; D ambiguous. The V gene's germline CDR1 is PRHDT and CDR2 FYEKMQ (reference sequence). The CDR3 runs 10 residues. Deletions cut 10 bases from V and 7 bases from J, with 9 bases between.

The chain carries TRBV11-2 and TRBJ1-2; 8 bases match TRBD1. The ends lost 1 base at V and 3 bases at J; junction bases unmatched: 10. From germline, CDR1 is SGHAT and CDR2 FQNNGV. The CDR3 runs 17 residues. CDR3 sequence (DNA): TGTGCCAGCAGCTTAGGAAACCAGACAGGGGATGACTATGGCTACACCTTC. Amino acids: CASSLGNQTGDDYGYTF.

The J gene is TRBJ1-1, the V gene TRBV30, with 8 bases identical to TRBD1. The CDR3 consists of 14 residues. V was clipped by 3 bases and J by 2 bases; unmatched bases: 5. In germline, CDR1 is GTSNPN, CDR2 SVGIG (reference sequence). The CDR3 region is CAWRVDRANTEAFF. DNA of the CDR3: TGTGCCTGGAGGGTGGACAGGGCCAACACTGAAGCTTTCTTT.

The chain uses TRBV27 and TRBJ2-3, with D perhaps matching TRBD1 (6 bases). The CDR3 has 14 residues. V was clipped by 3 bases and J by 4 bases, with 11 bases between them. Germline CDR1 and CDR2: MNHEY and SMNVEV (reference sequence). CDR3 bases: TGTGCCAGCAGTTTCCAGGGGATCGCAGATACGCAGTATTTT. Encoded protein: CASSFQGIADTQYF.

The chain couples TRBV6-5 to TRBJ2-3; 11 bases line up with TRBD1. The CDR3 length is 15 residues. The ends lost 6 bases at V and 4 bases at J; junction bases unmatched: 6. CDR1 is MNHEY, CDR2 SVGAGI, per germline. The CDR3 protein is CASRDRGRGADTQYF. The CDR3 nucleotides read TGTGCCAGCAGGGACAGGGGGCGCGGGGCAGATACGCAGTATTTT.

This chain connects TRBV12-5 to TRBJ2-1, with 10 bases identical to TRBD2. The ends lost 7 bases at V and 8 bases at J; junction bases unmatched: 17. CDR3 length: 17 amino acids. The germline V gene encodes CDR1 LGHNT and CDR2 FRNRAP. The CDR3 bases are TGTGCTAGTGACCTGGTACAAGGGGCTAGCGGGAGTGATGAGCAGTTCTTC. It yields the protein CASDLVQGASGSDEQFF.

The chain is built from TRBV30 and TRBJ2-3; 9 positions match TRBD2. Trimming removed 5 bases from V and 0 bases from J; junction bases left unmatched: 3. CDR1 is GTSNPN and CDR2 is SVGIG in the germline V gene (reference sequence). The CDR3 sequence is 14 residues long. The chain's CDR3 is CAWATSGSTDTQYF. The DNA for the CDR3 is TGTGCCTGGGCCACTAGCGGGAGCACAGATACGCAGTATTTT.

The chain recombines TRBV9 with TRBJ2-5; no firm D call. Germline CDR1 is SGDLS and CDR2 is YYNGEE. Trimming left V 4 bases short and J 5 bases short, with 12 bases between. This CDR3 is built from 13 residues. DNA for the CDR3: TGTGCCAGCAGCCCCACCGGTTGGGAGACCCAGTACTTC. Amino acid sequence: CASSPTGWETQYF.

This clone was seen just once. The V call is TRBV9, the J call TRBJ2-1; D is uncertain. The CDR3 is 14 residues long. The germline V gene has CDR1 SGDLS and CDR2 YYNGEE. Trimming removed 0 bases at V and 3 bases at J, with 7 bases between. The CDR3 reads CASSVATYYNEQFF. The CDR3, as DNA: TGTGCCAGCAGCGTAGCTACTTACTACAATGAGCAGTTCTTC.

The chain combines TRBV27 with TRBJ1-1; D remains ambiguous. The germline gives CDR1 MNHEY, CDR2 SMNVEV (reference sequence). V lost 7 bases and J lost 4, with 7 bases in between. CDR3 size: 11 residues. The CDR3 loop reads CASIRGTEAFF. The CDR3 nucleotides read TGTGCCAGCATCCGGGGCACTGAAGCTTTCTTT.

This chain connects TRBV9 to TRBJ2-3; 7 bases are shared with TRBD1. With V trimmed by 0 bases and J by 2 bases, 6 bases remained unmatched. The CDR3 covers 16 residues. From germline, CDR1 is SGDLS and CDR2 YYNGEE. CDR3 sequence: CASSVETGSTTDTQYF. The CDR3 DNA reads TGTGCCAGCAGCGTAGAGACAGGGTCTACCACAGATACGCAGTATTTT. The full variable domain, its missing parts supplied by reference TRBV9 and TRBJ2-3, is DSGVTQTPKHLITATGQRVTLRCSPRSGDLSVYWYQQSLDQGLQFLIQYYNGEERAKGNILERFSAQQFPDLHSELNLSSLELGDSALYFCASSVETGSTTDTQYFGPGTRLTVL.